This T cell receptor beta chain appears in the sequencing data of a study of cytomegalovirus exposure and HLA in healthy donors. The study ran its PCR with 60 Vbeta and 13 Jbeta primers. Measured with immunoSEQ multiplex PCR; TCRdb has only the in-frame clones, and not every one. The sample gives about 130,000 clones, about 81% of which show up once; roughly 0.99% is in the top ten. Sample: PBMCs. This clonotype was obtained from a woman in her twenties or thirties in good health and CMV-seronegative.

DNA of the CDR3: TGTGCCAGCAGCAAACATCATAACAACTCCTACGAGCAGTACTTC. Translated: CASSKHHNNSYEQYF. This rearrangement joins TRBV21-1 to TRBJ2-7; the DNA was not used to check the table's D call, TRBD1. TRBV21-1 is noted as a pseudogene. The CDR3 length is 15 residues.